The rows below give T cell receptor beta chains drawn from one sample of a study of post-analysis software for immune sequencing data. TCRdb analysed the PCR reads with MiXCR anew, one entry per CDR3 protein. The sample records more than 500,000 distinct CDR3 sequences, around 36% being singletons. Sequenced material: blood. The receptors were sampled from a girl aged 2-17 years with multiple sclerosis. Both conserved end residues are part of each CDR3. A D gene is named only where the DNA matches it firmly. A clone size is listed for some rows: how often the clone was seen (once, few, many), or a class if it is expanded.

D gene | clone size | J gene | V gene | CDR3 DNA | CDR3 protein
TRBD2 | NA | TRBJ2-1 | TRBV5-1 | TGCGCCAGCAGCTTGAAAGCGGGAGGCTACAATGAGCAGTTCTTC | CASSLKAGGYNEQFF
TRBD2 | NA | TRBJ2-7 | TRBV10-3 | TGTGCCATCAATAAAGCGGGGGGCCAAGGCGAGCAGTACTTC | CAINKAGGQGEQYF
NA | few | TRBJ2-7 | TRBV29-1 | TGCAGCGTTGAAGTGGGTGGTCCCTACGAGCAGTACTTC | CSVEVGGPYEQYF
TRBD1 | NA | TRBJ1-2 | TRBV12-3/TRBV12-4 | TGTGTCAGCAGTTTCGACAGGGAGGACTATGGCTACACCTTC | CVSSFDREDYGYTF
NA | many | TRBJ1-2 | TRBV12-3/TRBV12-4 | TGTGCCAGCAGCTCTGGGTACTATGGCTACACCTTC | CASSSGYYGYTF
NA | few | TRBJ1-1 | TRBV7-9 | TGTGCCAGCAGCCAGAAGGGCCCCGAAGCTTTCTTT | CASSQKGPEAFF
NA | NA | TRBJ2-3 | TRBV7-2 | TGTGCCAGCAGCTTAGAGGCCCTCGCCCTTCCCACAGATACGCAGTATTTT | CASSLEALALPTDTQYF
NA | many | TRBJ1-2 | TRBV6-5 | TGTGCCAGCAGTCTATATGGGGGTCGGGATGGCTACACCTTC | CASSLYGGRDGYTF
TRBD1 | NA | TRBJ2-5 | TRBV7-2 | TGTGCCCGCAGCTTAGGGCCCGGACAGGGGGGATGGGAGACCCAGTACTTC | CARSLGPGQGGWETQYF
NA | NA | TRBJ2-3 | TRBV5-1 | TGCGCCAGCAGAAGTGGCCCCACAGATACGCAGTATTTT | CASRSGPTDTQYF
NA | NA | TRBJ1-6 | TRBV7-2 | TGTGCCAGCAGCTTCCGAGAGGGTCATAATTCACCCCTCCACTTT | CASSFREGHNSPLHF
NA | NA | TRBJ2-3 | TRBV6-6 | TGTGCCAGCAGTGATCCGGTCGAAGGTTATACGCAGTATTTT | CASSDPVEGYTQYF
NA | NA | TRBJ1-2 | TRBV28 | TGTGCCAGCAGGAAAAGCGCCATCCGGGATGGCTACACCTTC | CASRKSAIRDGYTF
TRBD2 | few | TRBJ2-2 | TRBV9 | TGTGCCAGCGGGGGGGTGAGCACCGGGGAGCTGTTTTTT | CASGGVSTGELFF
TRBD1 | NA | TRBJ2-7 | TRBV20-1 | TGCAGTGCTAGACCCCCGGGACAGGGGGTGATGTCCTACGAGCAGTACTTC | CSARPPGQGVMSYEQYF
TRBD1 | few | TRBJ2-7 | TRBV5-1 | TGCGCCAGCAGCTGGGGGACAGGGGACTACGAGCAGTACTTC | CASSWGTGDYEQYF
TRBD1 | NA | TRBJ2-7 | TRBV20-1 | TGCAGTGCTTCACAGGGGCGTCCTGACGAGCAGTACTTC | CSASQGRPDEQYF
NA | few | TRBJ2-3 | TRBV15 | TGTGCCACCAGCAGATCCGATAGCACAGATACGCAGTATTTT | CATSRSDSTDTQYF
TRBD1 | few | TRBJ1-2 | TRBV6-1 | TGTGCCAGCAGATTGACAGGGGGTATTACTAACTATGGCTACACCTTC | CASRLTGGITNYGYTF
NA | NA | TRBJ1-2 | TRBV25-1 | TGTGCCAGCAGTGACAGCCGAATTAACTATGGCTACACCTTC | CASSDSRINYGYTF
NA | NA | TRBJ1-2 | TRBV12-3/TRBV12-4 | TGTGCCAGCAGTTTATGGCAGAGCTATGGCTACACCTTC | CASSLWQSYGYTF
TRBD1 | NA | TRBJ1-2 | TRBV5-1 | TGCGCCAGCAGCTACGGGACAGGGGGACTGGACTACACCTTC | CASSYGTGGLDYTF